The entry below gives a single T cell receptor beta chain sequence along with its context. The antigen remains undetermined. This CDR3 region has 16 residues. J lost 2 bases, V lost 3 bases, and 4 bases had no gene match. From germline, CDR1 is KGHSH and CDR2 LQKENI. The method was immunoSEQ multiplex PCR; TCRdb's version includes in-frame clones alone and lacks a portion of them. Found here are around 73,000 clones, 70% to 90% of them singletons; the top ten hold 3.5% to 4%. This record comes from a study of cytomegalovirus exposure and HLA in healthy donors. Points from the study as a whole: Per published reports, the classifier diagnosed cytomegalovirus status with high specificity and sensitivity. TCR beta chains numbering 164 were designated cytomegalovirus-associated. Three chains linked to CMV were shown in vitro to be specific for CMV antigens. Later, an analysis found that TCR clusters from the first cohort tended to co-occur in the 110 or so validation repertoires.

Source material: PBMCs. V usage is TRBV18 and J usage is TRBJ2-3; 11 bases fit TRBD2. The TCR comes from a woman in her late teens or twenties in good health and CMV-seropositive. In DNA form, the CDR3 reads TGTGCCAGCTCACCCGGGACTAGCGGATACACAGATACGCAGTATTTT. Amino acid sequence: CASSPGTSGYTDTQYF.